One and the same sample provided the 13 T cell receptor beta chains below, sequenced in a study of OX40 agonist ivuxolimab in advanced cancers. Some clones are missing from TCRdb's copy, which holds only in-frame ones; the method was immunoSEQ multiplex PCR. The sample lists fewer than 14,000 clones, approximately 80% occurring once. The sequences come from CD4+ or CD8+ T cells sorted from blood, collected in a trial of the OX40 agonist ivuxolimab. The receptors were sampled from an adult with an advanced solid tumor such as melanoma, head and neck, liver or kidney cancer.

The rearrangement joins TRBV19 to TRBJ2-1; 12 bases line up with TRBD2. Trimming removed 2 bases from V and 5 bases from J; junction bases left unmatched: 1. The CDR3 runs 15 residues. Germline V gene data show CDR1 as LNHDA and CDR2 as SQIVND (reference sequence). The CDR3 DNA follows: TGTGCCAGTAGTATACTAGCGGGGGGGAACAATGAGCAGTTCTTC. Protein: CASSILAGGNNEQFF. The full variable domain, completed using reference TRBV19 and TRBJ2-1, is DGGITQSPKYLFRKEGQNVTLSCEQNLNHDAMYWYRQDPGQGLRLIYYSQIVNDFQKGDIAEGYSVSREKKESFPLTVTSAQKNPTAFYLCASSILAGGNNEQFFGPGTRLTVL.

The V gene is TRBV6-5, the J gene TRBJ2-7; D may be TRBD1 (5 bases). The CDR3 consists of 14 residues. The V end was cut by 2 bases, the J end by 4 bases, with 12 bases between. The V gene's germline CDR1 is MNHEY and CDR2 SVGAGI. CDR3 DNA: TGTGCCAGCAGTTACGGCGCAGGGCCGTACGAGCAGTACTTC. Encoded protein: CASSYGAGPYEQYF.

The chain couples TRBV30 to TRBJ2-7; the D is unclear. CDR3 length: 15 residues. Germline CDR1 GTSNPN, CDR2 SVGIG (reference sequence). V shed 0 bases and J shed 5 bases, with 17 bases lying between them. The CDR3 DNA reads TGTGCCTGGAGTGTAGAGAGCGTGTCGGGCCACGAGCAGTACTTC. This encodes CAWSVESVSGHEQYF.

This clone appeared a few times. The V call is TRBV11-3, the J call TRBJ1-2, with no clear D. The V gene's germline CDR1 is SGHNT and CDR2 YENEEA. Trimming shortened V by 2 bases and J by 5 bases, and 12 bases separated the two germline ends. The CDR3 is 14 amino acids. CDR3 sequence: CASSLNGPLYGYTF. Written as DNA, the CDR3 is TGTGCCAGCAGCTTAAATGGCCCGTTATATGGCTACACCTTC.

CDR3 residues: CATWTEDTQYF. CDR3 sequence (DNA): TGTGCCACTTGGACAGAAGATACGCAGTATTTT. V usage is TRBV10-3 and J usage is TRBJ2-3; D perhaps matches TRBD1 (6 bases). The V end was cut by 10 bases, the J end by 5 bases, with 10 bases between. The CDR3 has 11 residues. Germline loops: CDR1 ENHRY, CDR2 SYGVKD.

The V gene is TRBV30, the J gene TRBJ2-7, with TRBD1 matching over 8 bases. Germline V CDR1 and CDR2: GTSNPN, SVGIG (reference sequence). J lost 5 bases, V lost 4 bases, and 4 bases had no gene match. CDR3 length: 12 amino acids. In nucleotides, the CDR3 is TGTGCCTGGATTGGACAGGGCGACGAGCAGTACTTC. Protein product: CAWIGQGDEQYF.

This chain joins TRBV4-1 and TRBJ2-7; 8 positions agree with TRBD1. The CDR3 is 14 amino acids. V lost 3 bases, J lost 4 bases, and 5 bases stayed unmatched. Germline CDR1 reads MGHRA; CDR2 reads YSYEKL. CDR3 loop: CASSHQGAGYEQYF. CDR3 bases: TGCGCCAGCAGCCATCAGGGGGCGGGTTACGAGCAGTACTTC.

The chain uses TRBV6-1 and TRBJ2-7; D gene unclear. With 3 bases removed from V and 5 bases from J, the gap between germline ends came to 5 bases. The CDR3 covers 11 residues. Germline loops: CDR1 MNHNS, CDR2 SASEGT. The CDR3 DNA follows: TGTGCCAGCAGTGAGTGGAACGAGCAGTACTTC. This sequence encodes CASSEWNEQYF.

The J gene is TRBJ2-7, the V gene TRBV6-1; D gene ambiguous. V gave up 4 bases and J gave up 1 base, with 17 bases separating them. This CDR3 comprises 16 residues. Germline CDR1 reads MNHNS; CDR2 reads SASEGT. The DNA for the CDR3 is TGTGCCAGCAGTGCTCAGGCAGTTCAAGCTTCCTACGAGCAGTACTTC. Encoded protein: CASSAQAVQASYEQYF.

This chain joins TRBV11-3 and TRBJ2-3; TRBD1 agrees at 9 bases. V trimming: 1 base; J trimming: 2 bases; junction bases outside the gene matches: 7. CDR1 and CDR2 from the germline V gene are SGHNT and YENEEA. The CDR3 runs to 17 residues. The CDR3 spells CASSLGPRDRDTDTQYF. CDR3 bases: TGTGCCAGCAGCTTAGGTCCCCGGGACAGGGACACAGATACGCAGTATTTT.

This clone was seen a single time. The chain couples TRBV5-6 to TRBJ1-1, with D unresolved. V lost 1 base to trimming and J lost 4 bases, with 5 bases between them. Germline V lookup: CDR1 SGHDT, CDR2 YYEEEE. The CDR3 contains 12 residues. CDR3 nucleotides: TGTGCCAGCAGCTTGCTGGGCACTGAAGCTTTCTTT. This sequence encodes CASSLLGTEAFF.

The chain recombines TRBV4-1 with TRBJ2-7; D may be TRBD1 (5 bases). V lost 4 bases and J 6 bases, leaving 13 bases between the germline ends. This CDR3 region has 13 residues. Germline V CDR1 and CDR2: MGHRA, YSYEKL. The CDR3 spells CASSPLRESEQYF. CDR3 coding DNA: TGCGCCAGCAGCCCCCTCAGGGAAAGCGAGCAGTACTTC.

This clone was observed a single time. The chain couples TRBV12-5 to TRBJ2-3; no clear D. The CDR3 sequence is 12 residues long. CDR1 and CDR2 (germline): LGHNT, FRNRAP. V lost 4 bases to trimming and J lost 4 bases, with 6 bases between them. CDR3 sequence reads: CASGWFPDTQYF. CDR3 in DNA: TGTGCTAGTGGTTGGTTCCCAGATACGCAGTATTTT. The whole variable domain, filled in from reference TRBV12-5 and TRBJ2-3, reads DARVTQTPRHKVTEMGQEVTMRCQPILGHNTVFWYRQTMMQGLELLAYFRNRAPLDDSGMPKDRFSAEMPDATLATLKIQPSEPRDSAVYFCASGWFPDTQYFGPGTRLTVL.